This entry lists 32 T cell receptor beta chains sequenced from one sample in a study of cytomegalovirus exposure and HLA in healthy donors. TCRdb's table, derived via immunoSEQ multiplex PCR, lists solely in-frame clones and lacks some. The sample has more than 95,000 clones; roughly nine tenths are singletons. The sequencing input was PBMCs. These receptors all come from a woman aged 18-29 years in good health and CMV-seronegative.

This clone was observed once. This chain uses TRBV30 with TRBJ2-5, with D unresolved. The CDR3 is made up of 15 amino acids. V lost 1 base and J 2 bases, leaving 14 bases between the germline ends. Germline V CDR1 and CDR2: GTSNPN, SVGIG (reference sequence). The CDR3 is CAWSELSMSQETQYF. CDR3 sequence (DNA): TGTGCCTGGAGTGAACTAAGTATGAGTCAAGAGACCCAGTACTTC.

This rearrangement joins TRBV13 to TRBJ1-5, with TRBD1 matching over 9 bases. Trimming cost V 4 bases and J 4 bases; bases outside gene matches: 2. CDR1 is PRHDT and CDR2 is FYEKMQ in the germline V gene (reference sequence). The CDR3 consists of 14 residues. The CDR3 loop reads CASSSGTGNQPQHF. The CDR3 coding sequence is TGTGCCAGCAGCTCCGGGACAGGGAATCAGCCCCAGCATTTT.

The V and J genes are TRBV6-5 and TRBJ1-2; the match to TRBD1 covers 12 bases. The germline V gene encodes CDR1 MNHEY and CDR2 SVGAGI. The CDR3 is 14 amino acids. V lost 6 bases, J lost 4 bases, and 3 bases stayed unmatched. CDR3: CASRGTGGFYGYTF. The CDR3 DNA follows: TGTGCCAGCAGAGGGACAGGGGGCTTCTATGGCTACACCTTC.

The gene calls are TRBV5-1 and TRBJ1-1; TRBD1 aligns across 7 bases. Germline CDR1 and CDR2: SGHRS and YFSETQ. J was trimmed by 1 base and V by 4 bases; bases with no gene match: 4. CDR3 length: 14 residues. CDR3 region: CASSSWTGNTEAFF. For the CDR3, the DNA is TGCGCCAGCAGCAGCTGGACAGGGAACACTGAAGCTTTCTTT.

The rearrangement joins TRBV5-1 to TRBJ2-5; TRBD1 might be the D (5 bases). Germline V gives CDR1 SGHRS, CDR2 YFSETQ. V shed 5 bases and J shed 3 bases, with 5 bases lying between them. This CDR3 spans 11 amino acids. The CDR3 reads CASRQEETQYF. CDR3 DNA sequence: TGCGCCAGCAGACAGGAAGAGACCCAGTACTTC.

This sequence joins TRBV4-2 and TRBJ2-1, with 7 bases matching TRBD2. Germline CDR1 reads LGHNA; CDR2 reads YNFKEQ. Losses at the gene ends were 4 bases for V and 12 bases for J; bases not matched to a gene: 18. The CDR3 consists of 16 residues. The CDR3 spells CASSLSKLPRPSGQFF. In DNA, the CDR3 is TGTGCCAGCAGCCTAAGCAAACTCCCCAGACCTAGCGGGCAGTTCTTC.

The chain uses TRBV27 and TRBJ2-3; 7 bases are a match to TRBD2. This CDR3 comprises 14 residues. Germline assignment: CDR1 MNHEY and CDR2 SMNVEV (reference sequence). V lost 4 bases to trimming and J lost 3 bases; unmatched junction nucleotides: 4. CDR3 protein: CASSWASGTDTQYF. DNA of the CDR3: TGTGCCAGCAGTTGGGCTAGCGGAACAGATACGCAGTATTTT.

The chain uses TRBV30 and TRBJ1-1; 9 positions agree with TRBD1. V shed 4 bases and J 5 bases; nucleotides not matched to a gene: 8. CDR3 length: 14 residues. Per the germline V gene, CDR1 is GTSNPN and CDR2 is SVGIG (reference sequence). The CDR3 DNA sequence: TGTGCCTGGACTACGGGACAGGGTGTGACTGAAGCTTTCTTT. Encoded protein: CAWTTGQGVTEAFF. Drawing the rest from reference TRBV30 and TRBJ1-1, the complete variable domain is SQTIHQWPATLVQPVGSPLSLECTVEGTSNPNLYWYRQAAGRGLQLLFYSVGIGQISSEVPQNLSASRPQDRQFILSSKKLLLSDSGFYLCAWTTGQGVTEAFFGQGTRLTVV.

The chain carries TRBV6-5 and TRBJ1-5; 7 bases align to TRBD1. Trimming at V came to 2 bases and at J to 7 bases, leaving 5 bases not matched to a gene. The CDR3 runs 14 residues. The germline CDR1 and CDR2 sequences are MNHEY and SVGAGI. CDR3 in amino acids: CASSYDREGQPQHF. The CDR3 nucleotides read TGTGCCAGCAGTTACGACAGGGAAGGCCAGCCCCAGCATTTT.

The chain combines TRBV5-1 with TRBJ2-3, with 14 bases lining up with TRBD2. CDR3 length: 16 amino acids. With 4 bases clipped from V and 6 bases from J, the junction kept 7 bases outside the gene matches. Germline V gene sequence: CDR1 SGHRS, CDR2 YFSETQ. As DNA, the CDR3 is TGCGCCAGCAGCCGTGGGACTAGCGGGGGTTTGGATACGCAGTATTTT. It specifies CASSRGTSGGLDTQYF.

V usage is TRBV2 and J usage is TRBJ1-6; D may be TRBD1 (6 bases). The germline CDR1 and CDR2 sequences are SNHLY and FYNNEI. Trimming stripped 4 bases from V and 8 bases from J, with 9 bases between. CDR3 size: 13 residues. The chain's CDR3 is CASSGGLYSPLHF. The CDR3 nucleotides read TGTGCCAGCAGTGGGGGGCTATATTCACCCCTCCACTTT.

The rearrangement joins TRBV6-5 to TRBJ2-3; 12 bases are shared with TRBD2. Germline V gene data show CDR1 as MNHEY and CDR2 as SVGAGI. Unmatched junction bases numbered 5, after V lost 7 bases and J lost 6 bases. This CDR3 region has 14 residues. Here the CDR3 reads CASMASGRGDTQYF. The DNA of the CDR3 is TGTGCCAGCATGGCTAGCGGGAGGGGGGATACGCAGTATTTT.

The chain joins TRBV4-1 to TRBJ2-2, with D possibly TRBD1 on 6 matching bases. This CDR3 has 17 residues. Germline assignment: CDR1 MGHRA and CDR2 YSYEKL. Trimming removed 1 base at V and 4 bases at J, with 16 bases between. CDR3: CASSQVDRRLSTGELFF. The CDR3 DNA follows: TGCGCCAGCAGCCAAGTAGACAGGAGGTTATCCACCGGGGAGCTGTTTTTT.

The rearrangement uses TRBV10-3 and TRBJ1-2; 10 nucleotides align to TRBD1. The CDR3 totals 12 residues. J was trimmed by 4 bases and V by 9 bases; bases with no gene match: 2. CDR1 and CDR2 from the germline V gene are ENHRY and SYGVKD. The CDR3 nucleotides read TGTGCCATGGGACAGGGGACCTATGGCTACACCTTC. Its protein is CAMGQGTYGYTF.

This clone was counted only a few times. The gene calls are TRBV5-1 and TRBJ1-1; TRBD1 matches 8 bases. V lost 2 bases and J lost 0; bases outside the gene matches: 12. In germline, CDR1 is SGHRS, CDR2 YFSETQ. The CDR3 is 18 amino acids. The CDR3, as DNA: TGCGCCAGCAGCTTCCAGACAGGGGTCCTTTCAATGAACACTGAAGCTTTCTTT. It codes for CASSFQTGVLSMNTEAFF.

The V and J genes are TRBV30 and TRBJ2-1, with 8 bases fitting TRBD2. The CDR3 is 16 residues long. Germline CDR1 and CDR2: GTSNPN and SVGIG (reference sequence). The V segment lost 3 bases and the J segment 8 bases; nucleotides outside the gene matches: 15. The CDR3, as DNA: TGTGCCTGGAGGGGGACCCCCGGGACTAGGTTCTATGAGCAGTTCTTC. Its protein product is CAWRGTPGTRFYEQFF.

The chain combines TRBV6-1 with TRBJ2-2; D may be TRBD2 (6 bases). CDR1 and CDR2 from the germline V gene are MNHNS and SASEGT. The CDR3 contains 18 residues. The V gene lost 1 base and the J gene lost 3 bases, with 18 bases spanning the gap. The CDR3 protein is CASSEESSSALYTGELFF. For the CDR3, the DNA is TGTGCCAGCAGTGAAGAATCTTCTAGCGCACTTTACACCGGGGAGCTGTTTTTT.

V is TRBV5-1 and J is TRBJ1-1, with TRBD1 matching over 9 bases. CDR3 length: 15 residues. From germline, CDR1 is SGHRS and CDR2 YFSETQ. The J segment lost 7 bases and the V segment lost 4 bases, leaving 11 bases of the junction unmatched. The CDR3 nucleotides read TGCGCCAGCAGCCGCACAGGGGGCATGAGTGATGAAGCTTTCTTT. Protein: CASSRTGGMSDEAFF.

The chain has TRBV28 and TRBJ1-5, with unresolved D. Germline values: CDR1 MDHEN, CDR2 SYDVKM. V was shortened by 7 bases and J by 10 bases, with 17 bases between the two germline ends. This CDR3 contains 13 residues. The CDR3 protein is CASNPDTTLPQHF. CDR3 bases: TGTGCCAGCAACCCAGACACCACCCTACCCCAGCATTTT. Drawing the rest from reference TRBV28 and TRBJ1-5, the complete variable domain is DVKVTQSSRYLVKRTGEKVFLECVQDMDHENMFWYRQDPGLGLRLIYFSYDVKMKEKGDIPEGYSVSREKKERFSLILESASTNQTSMYLCASNPDTTLPQHFGDGTRLSIL.

The chain employs TRBV27 and TRBJ2-7, with D possibly TRBD2 on 5 matching bases. V shed 0 bases and J shed 2 bases, with 11 bases lying between them. The length of the CDR3 is 15 residues. Germline V CDR1 and CDR2: MNHEY, SMNVEV (reference sequence). CDR3 in amino acids: CASSLSIGKPYEQYF. CDR3 DNA sequence: TGTGCCAGCAGTTTATCGATCGGGAAACCCTACGAGCAGTACTTC.

J is TRBJ2-1 and V is TRBV5-4, with 12 bases aligning to TRBD2. The J segment lost 6 bases and the V segment lost 0 bases, leaving 13 bases of the junction unmatched. The length of the CDR3 is 19 residues. Germline V gene sequence: CDR1 SGHNT, CDR2 YYREEE (reference sequence). The CDR3 coding sequence is TGTGCCAGCAGCTTGGTGTCCCTAGCGGGAGGGCCGTTGGGCAATGAGCAGTTCTTC. Translating it yields CASSLVSLAGGPLGNEQFF.

To note about this clone: Because the CDR3's place on the DNA is in doubt, the DNA is left out and the CDR3 is given as listed by TCRdb. The V gene is TRBV28, the J gene TRBJ1-2; the listed D gene, TRBD1, was not tested against the DNA. The CDR3 length equals 15 residues, ends included. Germline V gene lookup returns CDR1 MDHEN and CDR2 SYDVKM. CDR3 in amino acids: CASRVPGQLSGVYTF.

The chain carries TRBV6-4 and TRBJ2-3; perhaps TRBD1 as D (5 bases). Germline CDR1 MRHNA, CDR2 SNTAGT. V dropped 2 bases and J dropped 0 bases, with 12 bases sitting between them. The CDR3 totals 16 residues. This CDR3 reads CASSDRGGDSTDTQYF. As DNA, the CDR3 is TGTGCCAGCAGTGACAGGGGCGGTGACAGCACAGATACGCAGTATTTT.

Only a few counts were recorded for this clone. The chain recombines TRBV6-5 with TRBJ1-2; 7 bases line up with TRBD1. Trimming removed 0 bases from V and 1 base from J; junction bases left unmatched: 2. Germline CDR1 MNHEY, CDR2 SVGAGI. There are 15 residues in the CDR3. CDR3 protein: CASSYSGQFNYGYTF. As DNA, the CDR3 is TGTGCCAGCAGTTACTCGGGACAGTTTAACTATGGCTACACCTTC.

The DNA for the CDR3 is TGCAGCGTTGAACAGGCGAACACTGAAGCTTTCTTT. Encoded protein: CSVEQANTEAFF. V is TRBV29-1 and J is TRBJ1-1; D gene uncertain. This CDR3 comprises 12 residues. Trimming cost V 2 bases and J 1 base, with 5 bases left between them. In germline, CDR1 is SQVTM, CDR2 ANQGSEA.

The V gene is TRBV10-3, the J gene TRBJ1-4; 8 positions match TRBD1. V dropped 3 bases and J dropped 4; count of bases not matched to a gene: 4. The CDR3 is 15 amino acids. CDR1 ENHRY and CDR2 SYGVKD come from the germline V gene. The CDR3 DNA follows: TGTGCCATCAGTGAAGGGACAGGAGATAATGAAAAACTGTTTTTT. Protein product: CAISEGTGDNEKLFF.

This clone occurred a few times. The CDR3 sequence: CASSAELGPSNEQFF. CDR3 coding DNA: TGTGCCAGCAGTGCGGAACTAGGGCCCTCGAATGAGCAGTTCTTC. The chain employs TRBV2 and TRBJ2-1; D possibly corresponds to TRBD2 (5 bases). In germline, CDR1 is SNHLY, CDR2 FYNNEI. The CDR3 loop spans 15 amino acids. Trimming took off 4 bases at V and 7 bases at J, with 17 bases between the two ends. Drawing the rest from reference TRBV2 and TRBJ2-1, the complete variable domain is EPEVTQTPSHQVTQMGQEVILRCVPISNHLYFYWYRQILGQKVEFLVSFYNNEISEKSEIFDDQFSVERPDGSNFTLKIRSTKLEDSAMYFCASSAELGPSNEQFFGPGTRLTVL.

This clone was observed a few times. The rearrangement links TRBV4-2 to TRBJ2-5; TRBD2 aligns across 10 bases. The CDR3 spans 18 residues. V gave up 0 bases and J gave up 4 bases; unmatched junction bases: 11. Germline assignment: CDR1 LGHNA and CDR2 YNFKEQ. The CDR3 loop is CASSQDRPSGGKGETQYF. As DNA, the CDR3 is TGTGCCAGCAGCCAAGATCGACCTAGCGGGGGAAAAGGAGAGACCCAGTACTTC.

V is TRBV2 and J is TRBJ1-2, with 7 positions matching TRBD1. After removal of 8 bases from V and 4 bases from J, the junction contained 7 bases not matched to a gene. CDR3 length equals 13 residues. Germline V CDR1 and CDR2: SNHLY, FYNNEI. CDR3 sequence reads: CASGTDRLYGYTF. CDR3 sequence (DNA): TGTGCCAGCGGAACGGACAGGCTCTATGGCTACACCTTC. Based on the CDR3 plus reference TRBV2 and TRBJ1-2, the full variable domain is EPEVTQTPSHQVTQMGQEVILRCVPISNHLYFYWYRQILGQKVEFLVSFYNNEISEKSEIFDDQFSVERPDGSNFTLKIRSTKLEDSAMYFCASGTDRLYGYTFGSGTRLTVV.

V and J are TRBV7-8 and TRBJ1-6, with D possibly TRBD1 on 5 matching bases. The germline V and J ends were trimmed by 0 bases and 10 bases, with 13 bases remaining between them. Germline values: CDR1 SGHVS, CDR2 FQNEAQ. This CDR3 spans 15 amino acids. CDR3 loop: CASSLAAGVRSPLHF. The CDR3 DNA follows: TGTGCCAGCAGCTTAGCGGCGGGGGTACGGTCACCCCTCCACTTT.

The rearrangement uses TRBV2 and TRBJ2-3; TRBD2 agrees at 10 bases. Germline CDR1 reads SNHLY; CDR2 reads FYNNEI. V lost 7 bases and J lost 4; bases outside the gene matches: 5. This CDR3 comprises 14 residues. The CDR3 DNA is TGTGCCAGCACCTTAGCGGGAGGTTCAGATACGCAGTATTTT. Its protein is CASTLAGGSDTQYF.

The rearrangement links TRBV11-2 to TRBJ2-2; 10 bases line up with TRBD1. Trimming took 4 bases from V and 7 from J; bases not matched to a gene: 6. From germline, CDR1 is SGHAT and CDR2 FQNNGV. The CDR3 is 15 amino acids. The CDR3 sequence is CASSSDRGQVGELFF. CDR3 in DNA: TGTGCCAGCAGCTCCGACAGGGGGCAGGTCGGGGAGCTGTTTTTT.